These T cell receptor beta chains were read from a single sample in a study of cytomegalovirus exposure and HLA in healthy donors. Clones were sequenced by immunoSEQ multiplex PCR, and TCRdb holds only the in-frame ones, with some missing. This sample has under 200,000 clones, with 75% to 90% found just once. The sequenced sample consisted of PBMCs. All receptors derive from a woman between 18 and 29 years old in good health and CMV-seronegative. CDR3s include the opening cysteine and the closing phenylalanine or tryptophan. A D gene is named only where the DNA matches it firmly. Only some rows state a clone size, as once, few, many or a class for expanded clones.

size	D	V	J	CDR3	DNA
-	TRBD1	TRBV6-6	TRBJ1-3	CASSLRRGRENTIYF	TGTGCCAGCAGCCTACGCAGGGGGCGGGAAAACACCATATATTTT
-	-	TRBV27	TRBJ1-2	CASSLLGLATF	TGTGCCAGCAGTTTGTTGGGACTAGCCACCTTC
-	-	TRBV6-5	TRBJ1-3	CASSYSGASSGNTIYF	TGTGCCAGCAGTTACTCAGGGGCCAGCTCTGGTAACACCATATATTTT
once	-	TRBV15	TRBJ1-4	CATSRVGVLSEKLFF	TGTGCCACCAGCAGAGTGGGAGTACTATCCGAAAAACTGTTTTTT
-	TRBD2	TRBV29-1	TRBJ2-1	CSVALLAETIYNEQFF	TGCAGCGTTGCCCTGCTAGCGGAGACTATATACAATGAGCAGTTCTTC
-	TRBD1	TRBV6-6	TRBJ1-2	CASEAGGVEYGYTF	TGTGCCAGCGAAGCAGGGGGAGTTGAGTATGGCTACACCTTC
-	TRBD1	TRBV9	TRBJ2-2	CASSRGQLTGELFF	TGTGCCAGCAGCAGGGGGCAGCTCACCGGGGAGCTGTTTTTT
-	TRBD2	TRBV4-2	TRBJ2-5	CASSQLAGGLQETQYF	TGTGCCAGCAGCCAACTAGCGGGGGGGCTCCAAGAGACCCAGTACTTC
-	-	TRBV7-6	TRBJ2-7	CASSLRGGDSYEQYF	TGTGCCAGCAGCTTAAGGGGTGGTGACTCCTACGAGCAGTACTTC
once	TRBD1	TRBV6-1	TRBJ1-5	CASSPDRVNQPQHF	TGTGCCAGCAGTCCCGACAGGGTTAATCAGCCCCAGCATTTT
-	TRBD1	TRBV2	TRBJ1-2	CATTPATGLRGYTF	TGTGCCACCACACCCGCGACAGGGCTTCGTGGCTACACCTTC
-	TRBD1	TRBV18	TRBJ1-4	CASRNSGGDEKLFF	TGTGCCAGCCGGAACTCAGGGGGCGATGAAAAACTGTTTTTT
-	-	TRBV7-9	TRBJ1-1	CASVPIQFTTEAFF	TGTGCCAGCGTCCCAATACAGTTTACCACTGAAGCTTTCTTT
-	-	TRBV12-5	TRBJ2-1	CASDPGNYNEQFF	TGTGCTAGTGATCCCGGGAATTACAATGAGCAGTTCTTC
-	-	TRBV25-1	TRBJ2-3	CASSEYKGTQKLTDTQYF	TGTGCCAGCAGTGAATATAAGGGGACACAAAAACTCACAGATACGCAGTATTTT
few	-	TRBV28	TRBJ1-2	CASYYYGYTF	TGTGCCAGCTATTACTATGGCTACACCTTC
few	TRBD1	TRBV9	TRBJ1-5	CASSGRTGLIWDIGYSNQPQHF	TGTGCCAGCAGCGGGAGGACAGGGTTGATTTGGGATATAGGCTATAGCAATCAGCCCCAGCATTTT
-	-	TRBV6-1	TRBJ2-7	CASSEAAGSYEQYF	TGTGCCAGCAGTGAAGCGGCAGGCTCCTACGAGCAGTACTTC
-	-	TRBV7-9	TRBJ2-6	CASRGPSSGANVLTF	TGTGCCAGCAGGGGGCCAAGCTCTGGGGCCAACGTCCTGACTTTC
-	-	TRBV2	TRBJ2-7	CASTLGYEQYF	TGTGCCAGCACCCTCGGTTACGAGCAGTACTTC
-	TRBD2	TRBV7-9	TRBJ2-1	CASSFLAGEAGEQFF	TGTGCCAGCAGCTTTTTAGCGGGAGAGGCGGGTGAGCAGTTCTTC
-	TRBD1	TRBV7-9	TRBJ1-5	CASSLPGTDGQPQHF	TGTGCCAGCAGCCTACCCGGGACAGACGGTCAGCCCCAGCATTTT
few	TRBD2	TRBV5-4	TRBJ2-7	CASSLKGGGAYEQYF	TGTGCCAGCAGCTTGAAAGGCGGGGGGGCCTACGAGCAGTACTTC
-	-	TRBV10-1	TRBJ1-1	CASSASGASAFF	TGCGCCAGCAGTGCCTCAGGGGCTTCGGCTTTCTTT
-	TRBD1	TRBV9	TRBJ2-7	CASSVASQGYGYEQYF	TGTGCCAGCAGCGTAGCCTCACAGGGGTACGGGTACGAGCAGTACTTC
-	-	TRBV7-9	TRBJ2-3	CASSSSGASTDTQYF	TGTGCCAGCAGCTCTTCAGGGGCTAGCACAGATACGCAGTATTTT
-	-	TRBV5-1	TRBJ1-1	CASSFLYQGSNTEAFF	TGCGCCAGCAGCTTCTTATACCAGGGATCGAACACTGAAGCTTTCTTT
few	TRBD2	TRBV9	TRBJ2-7	CASSVLDQAGGFYEQYF	TGTGCCAGCAGCGTATTGGACCAAGCGGGAGGGTTCTACGAGCAGTACTTC
-	TRBD1	TRBV7-9	TRBJ1-1	CASSPKEGGRITEAFF	TGTGCCAGCAGCCCTAAAGAAGGGGGCCGGATCACTGAAGCTTTCTTT
-	-	TRBV10-1	TRBJ1-2	CASSVSPNYGYTF	TGCGCCAGCAGTGTTAGCCCTAACTATGGCTACACCTTC
-	TRBD1	TRBV12-5	TRBJ1-5	CASGWGQGGQPQHF	TGTGCTAGTGGCTGGGGACAGGGGGGTCAGCCCCAGCATTTT
-	-	TRBV6-6	TRBJ2-7	CASSYSSREQYF	TGCGCCAGCAGTTACTCTAGTCGCGAGCAGTACTTC